Below, 3 T cell receptor beta chains from the same sample are listed, as sequenced in a study of T cell responses to AZD1222 COVID-19 vaccine. Repertoires were generated with immunoSEQ multiplex PCR, while TCRdb's copy carries only in-frame clones and drops some. The repertoire includes around 200,000 clones, about 90% of them detected once, and approximately 0.5% sits in the top ten. Sequenced material: peripheral blood, taken on day 0 of AZD1222 vaccination. Receptor source: an adult in good health.

This rearrangement joins TRBV14 to TRBJ2-2; TRBD1 or TRBD2 may be the D gene (6 bases each). Germline CDR1 is SGHDN and CDR2 is FVKESK. V lost 0 bases and J lost 1, with 15 bases in between. The CDR3 extends over 18 amino acids. CDR3 sequence reads: CASSQDPGGGWNTGELFF. The CDR3 nucleotides read TGTGCCAGCAGCCAAGATCCCGGGGGCGGGTGGAACACCGGGGAGCTGTTTTTT. Full variable domain (missing parts from reference TRBV14 and TRBJ2-2): EAGVTQFPSHSVIEKGQTVTLRCDPISGHDNLYWYRRVMGKEIKFLLHFVKESKQDESGMPNNRFLAERTGGTYSTLKVQPAELEDSGVYFCASSQDPGGGWNTGELFFGEGSRLTVL.

This chain joins TRBV28 and TRBJ2-3, with D perhaps matching TRBD1 (5 bases). CDR1 MDHEN and CDR2 SYDVKM come from the germline V gene. The CDR3 covers 11 residues. V lost 3 bases and J 11 bases, leaving 9 bases between the germline ends. Here the CDR3 reads CASSFKDMQYF. The CDR3 DNA reads as TGTGCCAGCAGTTTCAAGGACATGCAGTATTTT.

V usage is TRBV10-2 and J usage is TRBJ1-4; maybe TRBD1 (5 bases). V was trimmed by 4 bases and J by 7 bases, leaving 10 bases between them. Germline V gene sequence: CDR1 WSHSY, CDR2 SAAADI. The CDR3 contains 13 residues. CDR3 region: CASSVQGTEKLFF. In nucleotides, the CDR3 is TGCGCCAGCAGTGTTCAGGGAACTGAAAAACTGTTTTTT.